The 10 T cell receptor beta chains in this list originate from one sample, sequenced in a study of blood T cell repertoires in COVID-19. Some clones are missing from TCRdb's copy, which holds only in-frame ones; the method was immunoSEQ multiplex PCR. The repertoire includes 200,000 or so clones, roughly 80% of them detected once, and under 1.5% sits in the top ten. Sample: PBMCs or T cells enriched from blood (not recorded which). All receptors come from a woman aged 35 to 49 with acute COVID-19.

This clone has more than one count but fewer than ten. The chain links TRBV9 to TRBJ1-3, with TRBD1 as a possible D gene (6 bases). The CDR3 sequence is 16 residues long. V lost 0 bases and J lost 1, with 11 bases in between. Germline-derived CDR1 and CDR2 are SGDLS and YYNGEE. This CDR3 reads CASSVAVGASGNTIYF. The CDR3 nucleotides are TGTGCCAGCAGCGTAGCCGTGGGGGCTTCTGGAAACACCATATATTTT.

CDR3 amino acids: CASSFKQNSGNTIYF. In nucleotides, the CDR3 is TGTGCCAGCAGCTTTAAACAGAACTCTGGAAACACCATATATTTT. The J gene is TRBJ1-3, the V gene TRBV7-9, with D hard to call. Trimming removed 3 bases from V and 0 bases from J, with 9 bases in between. From germline, CDR1 is SEHNR and CDR2 FQNEAQ (reference sequence). The CDR3 sequence is 15 residues long.

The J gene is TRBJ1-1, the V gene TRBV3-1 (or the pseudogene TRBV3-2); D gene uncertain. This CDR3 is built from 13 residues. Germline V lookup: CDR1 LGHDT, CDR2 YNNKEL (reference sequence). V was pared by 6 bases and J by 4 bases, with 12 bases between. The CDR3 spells CASSRGRFTEAFF. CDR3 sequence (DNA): TGTGCCAGCAGTCGAGGAAGGTTCACTGAAGCTTTCTTT.

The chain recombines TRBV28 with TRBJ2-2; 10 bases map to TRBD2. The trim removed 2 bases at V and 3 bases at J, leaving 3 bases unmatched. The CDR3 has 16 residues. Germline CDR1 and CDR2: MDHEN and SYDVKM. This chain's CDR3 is CASSLRLAGDTGELFF. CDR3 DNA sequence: TGTGCCAGCAGTTTAAGGCTAGCGGGAGACACCGGGGAGCTGTTTTTT.

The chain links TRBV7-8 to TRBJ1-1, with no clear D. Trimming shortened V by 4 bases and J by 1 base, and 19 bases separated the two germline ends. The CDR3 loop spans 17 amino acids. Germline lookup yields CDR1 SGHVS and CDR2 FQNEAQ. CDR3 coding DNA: TGTGCCAGCAGCTCTAGTACAACCCATGGGAGGAACACTGAAGCTTTCTTT. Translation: CASSSSTTHGRNTEAFF.

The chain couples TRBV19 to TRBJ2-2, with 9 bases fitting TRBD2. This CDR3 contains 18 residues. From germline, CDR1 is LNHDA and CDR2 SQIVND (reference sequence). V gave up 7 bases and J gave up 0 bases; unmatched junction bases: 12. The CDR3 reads CASKSPHLAGANTGELFF. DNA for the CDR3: TGTGCCAGTAAAAGTCCACACTTAGCGGGGGCGAACACCGGGGAGCTGTTTTTT.

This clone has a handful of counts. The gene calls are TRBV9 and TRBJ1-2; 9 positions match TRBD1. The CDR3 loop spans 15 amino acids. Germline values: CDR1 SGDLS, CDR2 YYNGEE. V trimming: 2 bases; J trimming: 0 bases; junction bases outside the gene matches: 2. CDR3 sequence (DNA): TGTGCCAGCAGCGTGGGGACAGGGTCTAACTATGGCTACACCTTC. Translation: CASSVGTGSNYGYTF.

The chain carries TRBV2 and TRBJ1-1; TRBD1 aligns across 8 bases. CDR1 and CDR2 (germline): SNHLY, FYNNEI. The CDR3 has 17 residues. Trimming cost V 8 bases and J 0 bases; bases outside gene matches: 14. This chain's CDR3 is CASEFAPNRGMNTEAFF. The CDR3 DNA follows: TGTGCCAGCGAATTTGCCCCAAACAGGGGGATGAACACTGAAGCTTTCTTT.

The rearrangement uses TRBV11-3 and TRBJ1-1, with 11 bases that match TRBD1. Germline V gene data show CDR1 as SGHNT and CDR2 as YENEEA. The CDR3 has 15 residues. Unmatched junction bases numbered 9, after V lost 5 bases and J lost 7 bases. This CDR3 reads CASSGRDRGKGEAFF. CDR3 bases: TGTGCCAGCAGCGGACGGGACAGGGGGAAAGGTGAAGCTTTCTTT. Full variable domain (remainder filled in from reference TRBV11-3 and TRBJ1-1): EAGVVQSPRYKIIEKKQPVAFWCNPISGHNTLYWYLQNLGQGPELLIRYENEEAVDDSQLPKDRFSAERLKGVDSTLKIQPAELGDSAVYLCASSGRDRGKGEAFFGQGTRLTVV.

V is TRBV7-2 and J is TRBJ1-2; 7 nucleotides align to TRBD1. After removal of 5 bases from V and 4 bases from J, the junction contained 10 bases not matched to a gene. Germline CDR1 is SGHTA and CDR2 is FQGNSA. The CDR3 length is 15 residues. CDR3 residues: CASSTRQGFVYGYTF. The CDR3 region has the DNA TGTGCCAGCAGCACCCGACAGGGCTTCGTCTATGGCTACACCTTC.